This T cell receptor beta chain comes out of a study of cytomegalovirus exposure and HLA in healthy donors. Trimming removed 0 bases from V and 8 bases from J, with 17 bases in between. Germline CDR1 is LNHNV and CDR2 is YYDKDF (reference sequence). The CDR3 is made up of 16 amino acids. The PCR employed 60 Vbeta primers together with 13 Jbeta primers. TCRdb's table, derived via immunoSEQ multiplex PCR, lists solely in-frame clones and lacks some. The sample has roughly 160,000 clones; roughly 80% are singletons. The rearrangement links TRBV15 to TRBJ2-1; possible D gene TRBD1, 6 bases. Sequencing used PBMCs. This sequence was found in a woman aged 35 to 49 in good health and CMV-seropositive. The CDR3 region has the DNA TGTGCCACCAGCAGAGATACAGGGTATGGATTCGATGAGCAGTTCTTC. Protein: CATSRDTGYGFDEQFF. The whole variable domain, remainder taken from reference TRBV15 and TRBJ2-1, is DAMVIQNPRYQVTQFGKPVTLSCSQTLNHNVMYWYQQKSSQAPKLLFHYYDKDFNNEADTPDNFQSRRPNTSFCFLDIRSPGLGDTAMYLCATSRDTGYGFDEQFFGPGTRLTVL.